The entry below gives a single T cell receptor beta chain sequence along with its context. Its antigen remains unidentified. Mismatch with germline at one junction end may stem from a read error. CDR1 and CDR2 (germline): SGHVS, FNYEAQ. CDR3 length equals 12 residues. The sample is drawn from a study of T-cell reconstitution after alpha-beta-depleted transplantation in children. The authors prepared the TCRbeta library with unique molecular identifiers. In TCRdb, the PCR reads were re-called with MiXCR into one record per CDR3 protein. This sample carries around 580,000 distinct CDR3 sequences, 27% of them seen once, and the ten largest clones take less than 40%. Study observations and caveats: Surviving recipient T cells and intrathymic progenitors accounted for some patients' high TCRbeta diversity at day 60. At one year after transplant, newly produced T cells mostly accounted for T-cell counts and diversity.

The sequence came from a boy in the first two years of life with Wiskott-Aldrich syndrome, due to receive a stem cell transplant. The chain recombines TRBV7-6 with TRBJ2-2; TRBD2 agrees at 7 bases. The specimen comprised PBMCs, sampled before TCRalphabeta/CD19-depleted stem cell transplant. For the CDR3, the DNA is TGTGTCAGCAGCTTAGCGGGCGGGGAGCTGTTTTTT. Encoded protein: CVSSLAGGELFF.